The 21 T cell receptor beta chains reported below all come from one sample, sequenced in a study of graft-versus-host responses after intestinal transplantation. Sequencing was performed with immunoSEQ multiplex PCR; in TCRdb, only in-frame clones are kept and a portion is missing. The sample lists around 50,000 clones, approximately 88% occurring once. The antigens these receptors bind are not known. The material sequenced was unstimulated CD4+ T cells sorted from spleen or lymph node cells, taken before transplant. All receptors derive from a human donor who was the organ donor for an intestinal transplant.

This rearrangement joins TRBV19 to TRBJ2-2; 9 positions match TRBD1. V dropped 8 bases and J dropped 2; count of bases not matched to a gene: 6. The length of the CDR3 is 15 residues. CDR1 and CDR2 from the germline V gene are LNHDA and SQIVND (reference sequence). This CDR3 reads CASSRQGVNTGELFF. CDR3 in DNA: TGTGCCAGTTCAAGACAGGGGGTAAACACCGGGGAGCTGTTTTTT.

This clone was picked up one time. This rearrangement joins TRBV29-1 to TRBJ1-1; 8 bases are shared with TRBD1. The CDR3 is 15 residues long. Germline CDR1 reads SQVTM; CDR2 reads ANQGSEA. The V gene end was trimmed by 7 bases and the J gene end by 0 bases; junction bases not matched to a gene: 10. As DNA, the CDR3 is TGCAGCGCTGACAGGGGTGCTGGAATGAACACTGAAGCTTTCTTT. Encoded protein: CSADRGAGMNTEAFF.

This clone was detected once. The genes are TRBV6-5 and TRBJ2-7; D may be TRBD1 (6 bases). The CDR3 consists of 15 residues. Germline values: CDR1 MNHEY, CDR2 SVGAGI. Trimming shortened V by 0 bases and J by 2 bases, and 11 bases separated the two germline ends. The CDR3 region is CASSYSGGSTYEQYF. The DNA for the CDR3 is TGTGCCAGCAGTTACTCAGGGGGATCCACCTACGAGCAGTACTTC.

CDR3 nucleotide sequence: TGTGCCTGGAGTGGAGGGACAGGGGAACAGCCCCAGCATTTT. This encodes CAWSGGTGEQPQHF. V is TRBV30 and J is TRBJ1-5; 10 bases are a match to TRBD1. V shed 1 base, J shed 7 bases, and the junction held 4 bases outside the gene matches. The germline CDR1 and CDR2 sequences are GTSNPN and SVGIG (reference sequence). The CDR3 has 14 amino acids.

CDR3 protein: CASSVEGASTDTQYF. CDR3 bases: TGTGCCAGCAGCGTAGAGGGAGCTAGCACAGATACGCAGTATTTT. This chain joins TRBV9 and TRBJ2-3; D is perhaps TRBD2 (5 bases). The CDR3 sequence is 15 residues long. Trimming left V 0 bases short and J 0 bases short, with 8 bases between. The germline V gene has CDR1 SGDLS and CDR2 YYNGEE.

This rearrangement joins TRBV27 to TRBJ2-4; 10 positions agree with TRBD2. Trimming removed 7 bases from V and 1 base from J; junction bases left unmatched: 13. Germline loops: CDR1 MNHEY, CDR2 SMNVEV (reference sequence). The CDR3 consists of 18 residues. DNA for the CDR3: TGTGCCAGCACAATCAGGCCTAGCGGGAGTAGTGCCAAAAACATTCAGTACTTC. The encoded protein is CASTIRPSGSSAKNIQYF.

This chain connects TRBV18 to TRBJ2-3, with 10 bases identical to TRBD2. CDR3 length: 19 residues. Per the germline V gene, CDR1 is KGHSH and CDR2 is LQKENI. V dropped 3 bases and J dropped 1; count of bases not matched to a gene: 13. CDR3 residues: CASSPQWSGRGRGTDTQYF. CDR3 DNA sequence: TGTGCCAGCTCACCTCAATGGAGCGGGAGGGGCCGTGGCACAGATACGCAGTATTTT. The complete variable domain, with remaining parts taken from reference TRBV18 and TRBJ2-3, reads NAGVMQNPRHLVRRRGQEARLRCSPMKGHSHVYWYRQLPEEGLKFMVYLQKENIIDESGMPKERFSAEFPKEGPSILRIQQVVRGDSAAYFCASSPQWSGRGRGTDTQYFGPGTRLTVL.

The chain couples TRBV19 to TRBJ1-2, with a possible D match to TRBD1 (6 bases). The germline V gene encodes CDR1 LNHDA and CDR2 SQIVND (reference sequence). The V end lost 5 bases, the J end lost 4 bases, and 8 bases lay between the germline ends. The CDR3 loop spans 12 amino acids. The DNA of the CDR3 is TGTGCCAGTAGTGACAGGAGCTATGGCTACACCTTC. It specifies CASSDRSYGYTF.

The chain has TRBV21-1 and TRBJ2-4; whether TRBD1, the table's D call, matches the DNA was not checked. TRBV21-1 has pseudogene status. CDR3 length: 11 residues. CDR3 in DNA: TGTGCCAGCAGCAAATTGGGACAGGGGGGCTTC. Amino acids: CASSKLGQGGF.

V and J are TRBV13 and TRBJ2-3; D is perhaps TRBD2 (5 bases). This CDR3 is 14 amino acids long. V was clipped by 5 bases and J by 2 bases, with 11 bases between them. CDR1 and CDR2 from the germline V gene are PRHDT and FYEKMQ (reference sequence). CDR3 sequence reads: CASSRRSPTDTQYF. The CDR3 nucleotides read TGTGCCAGCAGCCGGAGGTCCCCCACAGATACGCAGTATTTT.

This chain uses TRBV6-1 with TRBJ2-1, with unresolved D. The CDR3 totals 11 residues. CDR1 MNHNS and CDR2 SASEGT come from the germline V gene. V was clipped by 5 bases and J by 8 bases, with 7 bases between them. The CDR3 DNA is TGTGCCAGCAGTCCTTTCGATGAGCAGTTCTTC. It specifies CASSPFDEQFF.

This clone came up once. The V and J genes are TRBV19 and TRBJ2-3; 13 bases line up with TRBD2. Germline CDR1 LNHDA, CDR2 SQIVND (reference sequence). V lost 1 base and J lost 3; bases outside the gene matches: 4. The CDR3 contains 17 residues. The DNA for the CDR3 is TGTGCCAGTAGTATAGCTCGGACTAGCGGGAGTACAGATACGCAGTATTTT. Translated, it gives CASSIARTSGSTDTQYF.

The CDR3 region has the DNA TGTGCCACCAGCAGGGGGACAGGTAGAAACACTGAAGCTTTCTTT. Translated: CATSRGTGRNTEAFF. The chain is built from TRBV15 and TRBJ1-1; 8 bases are shared with TRBD1. CDR3 length: 15 residues. From germline, CDR1 is LNHNV and CDR2 YYDKDF (reference sequence). V was pared by 3 bases and J by 2 bases, with 5 bases of the junction left unmatched.

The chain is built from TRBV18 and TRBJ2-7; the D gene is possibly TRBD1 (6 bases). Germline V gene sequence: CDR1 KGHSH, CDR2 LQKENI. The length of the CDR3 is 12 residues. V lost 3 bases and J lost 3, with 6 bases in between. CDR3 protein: CASSPGHYEQYF. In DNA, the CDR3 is TGTGCCAGCTCACCGGGACACTACGAGCAGTACTTC.

The CDR3 region has the DNA TGTGCCAGCAGTGATCCCGACAGGGGGATTGAGAAACTGTTTTTT. Its protein is CASSDPDRGIEKLFF. This rearrangement joins TRBV2 to TRBJ1-4; 9 bases are shared with TRBD1. Germline loops: CDR1 SNHLY, CDR2 FYNNEI. V dropped 3 bases and J dropped 11; count of bases not matched to a gene: 10. The CDR3 loop spans 15 amino acids.

The CDR3 protein is CASSSDRAGTGELFF. DNA of the CDR3: TGCGCCAGCAGCTCCGACAGGGCGGGCACCGGGGAGCTGTTTTTT. The V gene is TRBV5-1, the J gene TRBJ2-2; 7 nucleotides match TRBD1. Germline loops: CDR1 SGHRS, CDR2 YFSETQ. The CDR3 sequence is 15 residues long. Losses at the gene ends were 3 bases for V and 4 bases for J; bases not matched to a gene: 6. Combining the CDR3 with reference TRBV5-1 and TRBJ2-2 gives the whole variable domain KAGVTQTPRYLIKTRGQQVTLSCSPISGHRSVSWYQQTPGQGLQFLFEYFSETQRNKGNFPGRFSGRQFSNSRSEMNVSTLELGDSALYLCASSSDRAGTGELFFGEGSRLTVL.

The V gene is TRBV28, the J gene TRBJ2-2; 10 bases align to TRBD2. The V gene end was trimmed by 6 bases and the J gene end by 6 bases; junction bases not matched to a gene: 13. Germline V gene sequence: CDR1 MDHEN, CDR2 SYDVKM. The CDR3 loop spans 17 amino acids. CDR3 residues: CASRPSGRLGFAGELFF. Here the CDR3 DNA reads TGTGCCAGCAGGCCTAGCGGGAGACTAGGTTTTGCCGGGGAGCTGTTTTTT.

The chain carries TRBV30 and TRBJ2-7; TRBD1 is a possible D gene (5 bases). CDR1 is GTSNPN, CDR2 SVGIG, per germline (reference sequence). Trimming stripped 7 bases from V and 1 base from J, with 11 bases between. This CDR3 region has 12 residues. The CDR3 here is CAFSTESYEQYF. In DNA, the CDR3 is TGTGCCTTCTCGACAGAATCCTACGAGCAGTACTTC.

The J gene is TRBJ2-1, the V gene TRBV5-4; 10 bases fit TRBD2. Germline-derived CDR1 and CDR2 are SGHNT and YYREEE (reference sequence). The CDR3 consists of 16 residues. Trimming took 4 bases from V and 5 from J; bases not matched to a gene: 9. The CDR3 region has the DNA TGTGCCAGCAGCAGGACCGGACTAGCGGTCGACAATGAGCAGTTCTTC. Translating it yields CASSRTGLAVDNEQFF.

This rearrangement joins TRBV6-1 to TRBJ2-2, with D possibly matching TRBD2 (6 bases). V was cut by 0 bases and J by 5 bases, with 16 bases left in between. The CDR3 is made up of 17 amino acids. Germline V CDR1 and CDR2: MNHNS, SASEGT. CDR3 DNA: TGTGCCAGCAGTGAAGCGCGGAGCGGAGGGGCGACCGGGGAGCTGTTTTTT. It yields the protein CASSEARSGGATGELFF.

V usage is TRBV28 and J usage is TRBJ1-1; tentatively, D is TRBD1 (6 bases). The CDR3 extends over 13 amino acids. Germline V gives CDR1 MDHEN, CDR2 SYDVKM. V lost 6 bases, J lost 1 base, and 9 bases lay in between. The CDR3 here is CASRVQGNTEAFF. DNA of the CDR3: TGTGCCAGCAGAGTACAGGGGAACACTGAAGCTTTCTTT.